This TCR beta chain emerged from a study of beta chain features in type 1 diabetes. Across the study: Cells sorted and examined across all samples totaled approximately 100,000,000.

This clone was seen a handful of times. The isolated RNA, all of it, was reverse transcribed, so expressed TCRB transcripts were what got sequenced. Profiled with immunoSEQ multiplex PCR; TCRdb holds only in-frame clones, not every one. The table has 300,000 to 350,000 clones, roughly 8% seen once. Trimming removed 4 bases from V and 2 bases from J; junction bases left unmatched: 2. This CDR3 has 14 residues. The rearrangement joins TRBV23-1 to TRBJ2-5; 9 nucleotides align to TRBD1. TRBV23-1 counts as an open reading frame of uncertain function. This TCR derives from a woman younger than 35 in good health. Sequenced material: central memory CD4+ T cells from blood. CDR3 DNA sequence: TGCGCCAGCAGTCTACAGGGGGCGCAAGAGACCCAGTACTTC. It is translated as CASSLQGAQETQYF.